Sequencing of this TCR beta chain was carried out in a study of response to subunit inactivated influenza vaccine. From the RT-PCR reads, TCRdb called clonotypes with MiXCR, one entry per CDR3 protein. The sample comprises roughly 710,000 distinct CDR3 sequences, 14% of which are singletons, and 7.6% rests with the top ten. Germline V gene sequence: CDR1 SGHRS, CDR2 YFSETQ. This CDR3 region has 15 residues. The germline V and J ends were trimmed by 3 bases and 5 bases, with 17 bases remaining between them. With regard to this clonotype: Antigen unknown.

The study's findings and limits: Seasonal influenza vaccination, on each occasion, was suggested by the authors to recruit few new T cells.

This TCR derives from a man aged 45-60 years who received an inactivated influenza vaccine. The J gene is TRBJ2-5, the V gene TRBV5-1, with D perhaps being TRBD1 or TRBD2 (6 bases each). The starting material was PBMCs from blood, obtained around two weeks before vaccination. In DNA form, the CDR3 reads TGCGCCAGCAGCTCCTCTCTCGGGGGCTGGGAGACCCAGTACTTC. Its protein product is CASSSSLGGWETQYF.